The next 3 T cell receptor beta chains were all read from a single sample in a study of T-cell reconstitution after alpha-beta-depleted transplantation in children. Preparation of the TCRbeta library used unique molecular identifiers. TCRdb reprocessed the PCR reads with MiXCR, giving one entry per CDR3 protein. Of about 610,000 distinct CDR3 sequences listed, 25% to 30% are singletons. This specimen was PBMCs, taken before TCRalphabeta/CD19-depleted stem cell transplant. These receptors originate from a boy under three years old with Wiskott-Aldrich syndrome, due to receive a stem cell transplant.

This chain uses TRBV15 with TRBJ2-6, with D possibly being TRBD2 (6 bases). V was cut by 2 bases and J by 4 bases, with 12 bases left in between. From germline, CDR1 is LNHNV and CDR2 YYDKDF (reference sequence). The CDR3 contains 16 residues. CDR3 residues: CATSRPIAAGANVLTF. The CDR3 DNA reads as TGTGCCACCAGCAGACCAATAGCGGCCGGGGCCAACGTCCTGACTTTC.

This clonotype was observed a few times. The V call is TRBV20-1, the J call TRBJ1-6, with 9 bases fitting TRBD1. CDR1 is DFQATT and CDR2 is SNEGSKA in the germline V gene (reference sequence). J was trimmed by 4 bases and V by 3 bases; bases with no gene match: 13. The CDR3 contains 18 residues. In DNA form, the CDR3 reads TGCAGTGCTAGGAACCCGGGACAGGGTGAACCTTATAATTCACCCCTCCACTTT. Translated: CSARNPGQGEPYNSPLHF.

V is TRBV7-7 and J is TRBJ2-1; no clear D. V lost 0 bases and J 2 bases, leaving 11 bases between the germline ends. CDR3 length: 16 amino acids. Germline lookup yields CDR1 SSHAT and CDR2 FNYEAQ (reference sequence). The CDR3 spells CASSLAGPGTYNEQFF. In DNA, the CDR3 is TGTGCCAGCAGCTTAGCCGGCCCTGGGACCTACAATGAGCAGTTCTTC.